The entry that follows covers one T cell receptor (beta chain) sequence. The antigen it recognizes is unknown. The junction does not match germline at one end; this may be a read error. Other nucleotide sequences from this sample produce the same CDR3. As encoded in the germline V gene, CDR1 is MNHEY while CDR2 is SVGAGI. Reading from cysteine to phenylalanine, the CDR3 counts 15 amino acids. The CDR3 DNA has 45 bases and is translated from base 1. The cohort was made up of roughly 670 healthy bone marrow donors. At the time of sampling, all cohort members were nominally healthy, though unrecorded immune exposures were likely present. The donor tested CMV seronegative and was one of the 352 seronegative cohort members. A peripheral blood sample was provided by each donor, and peripheral blood mononuclear cells were used for TCR beta sequencing. The Qiagen DNeasy Blood Extraction Kit was used to extract genomic DNA from the blood cell samples.

This entry comes from a study of cytomegalovirus exposure and HLA in healthy donors (dated by TCRdb to 2015 to 2018). About the investigation overall: In an earlier analysis of 587 of the donors, 276 Gb of sequence data and just under 120 million unique TCR beta sequences from 180 million or so T cells were reported. To decide whether each TCR beta V gene segment behaved as functional or pseudogenic, an earlier analysis of fewer than 750 of the donors relied on high-throughput TCR beta sequencing. Roughly 5 DR-DQ haplotypes were treated as single units for association and clustering because of strong linkage in the cohort. The study profiled the T cell repertoires of under 850 subjects by immunosequencing and related them to cytomegalovirus serostatus. A later genetic analysis used genome-wide SNP genotypes for about three fifths of the 666 donors, treating that subset as a discovery cohort. In the later analysis, no new phenotypic data were used to find candidate immune exposures; instead, reliance was placed on TCR beta sequences and their occurrence across donors. All discovery cohort repertoires had been generated using a single sequencing platform. About 300 gigabases of sequencing data and 91 million or so unique TCR sequences made up an early release that covered fewer than 650 HLA-typed donors. Donor age, sex, ethnicity and CMV serostatus were collected together with the repertoire data. The genetic ancestry cluster associated with self-reported Caucasian donors included 70% to 85% of the roughly 390 genotyped donors. The study was designed to test whether signatures of past pathogen exposure could be identified by cataloging public T cell receptors. The study combined high-throughput TCR immunosequencing, statistical association of individual TCRs with disease status, and machine learning to predict cytomegalovirus infection status. To study patterns of TCR occurrence, a later analysis re-analyzed previously published TCR beta repertoires from under 750 donors and added high-resolution HLA genotyping. Typing coverage varied by locus: roughly 629-630 donors for A, B, C, DRB1 and DQB1; roughly 560 for DQA1; more than 600 for DPA1; 400 to 480 for DPB1. HLA typing included class I and class II loci at four-digit resolution. Across approximately 420 genotyped donors of the cohort, an average of approximately 240,000 unique TCR beta nucleotide sequences per donor were sequenced, and roughly a sixth of those sequences were non-productive. A separate validation cohort of approximately 130 different subjects was used in addition to the roughly 620-subject first cohort.

Overall study results and their limits: In a later analysis, the rate of TCR association differed among HLA loci, with DRB1 alleles having the most associated TCRs and HLA-C alleles having the fewest. According to the authors, the approach could potentially be generalized to other disease states and immunological phenotypes. Several of the top co-occurrence clusters appeared to be linked to parvovirus B19, influenza, CMV and Epstein-Barr virus, according to a later analysis. Some IMGT-functional V segments, including TRBV6-2 and TRBV6-3, could not be told apart with the 87-base-pair reads, so those segments were excluded. CMV serostatus was the only immune exposure information available for the cohort. V-gene and J-gene trimming of TCR beta chains was associated with a missense DCLRE1C variant in a later genetic analysis, and the association was replicated in an independent cohort. Broadly in line with IMGT annotations, most TCR beta V segments showed up in productive rearrangements about 87% or about 30% of the time in an earlier analysis of around 600 of the donors. Only TCR beta chains were sequenced in this cohort, and the absence of alpha or paired-chain data limited detectable features. Across donors, most TCR sequences were observed very rarely, whereas some public TCRs were present in many individuals. The classifier was reported to diagnose cytomegalovirus status with high specificity and sensitivity in both the original and validation cohorts. In a later analysis, HLA-associated TCR beta chains were found to be more clonally expanded and to have lower generation probabilities than equally common non-associated chains. The earlier analysis of some 540 of the donors excluded approximately 17 rarely observed V segments, including chromosome 9 orphons, because counts were too low. Because HLA typing was missing for some donors at each locus, association tests included only the typed subset. In the study, approximately 160 TCR beta chains were listed as associated with cytomegalovirus. Correlated functional status among segregating V segments might be attributable to linkage disequilibrium, but an unknown experimental factor could not be ruled out. A group of highly shared sequence variants was considered likely to be a technical artifact of the sequencing pipeline. Three of the identified cytomegalovirus-associated TCR beta chains were confirmed in vitro to be specific for cytomegalovirus antigens. A further reported finding was that TCR beta sequences accurately predicted the HLA-A and HLA-B alleles for most subjects in the first cohort. A later analysis associated about 17,000 TCR beta sequences with specific HLA alleles at a false discovery rate of 0.05. A later analysis found that most CMV-associated TCR beta chains appeared HLA-restricted, with HLA associations seemingly driven largely by CMV exposure. A later genetic analysis reported fewer N-insertions in productive TCRs among donors in an Asian-associated ancestry cluster than the approximately 670-donor mean. When HLA alleles, especially DR and DQ, strongly co-occurred, TCR associations were difficult to assign to individual alleles. The presence/absence analyses assumed that sequencing depth was roughly uniform across donors, and that assumption may not be true.

Receptor libraries were prepared by the immunoSEQ multiplex PCR assay. A mixture of 60 forward primers for TCR Vbeta segments and 13 reverse primers for TCR Jbeta segments was used in the multiplex PCR. A multiplex PCR assay on genomic DNA amplified the CDR3 region of rearranged TCR beta genes. The amplified TCR beta libraries were sequenced on the Illumina HiSeq System as 87-base-pair reads. Turning to the authors' computational methods: A later analysis counted some 74 million unique TCR beta chains across the 666 repertoires, and around 9.9 million of these chains were shared by at least two donors. A nearest-neighbor algorithm error-corrected the raw reads and collapsed the reads into unique sequences, merging closely related sequences to remove PCR and sequencing errors. CDR3 sequences were aligned to IMGT reference sequences to assign V, D and J gene segments. Each retained sequence needed at least a six-nucleotide match to both a V gene segment and a J gene segment. Rearrangements were called productive when the CDR3 lacked stop codons and stayed in frame with V and J; all others were non-productive. Following IMGT convention, CDR3 was defined as the stretch from the second conserved V-encoded cysteine to the conserved J-encoded phenylalanine. Sequences without an unambiguous match to a single V gene segment were excluded from the earlier analysis of a few hundred of the donors. In an earlier analysis of approximately 610 of the donors, V segments were called functional above 56.7% productive rearrangements and were called segregating when the between-donor standard deviation exceeded 5%. A statistical classification framework was built for diagnosing cytomegalovirus status from the catalog of TCR beta chain sequences. In a later analysis, TCR nucleotide sequences were compared against IMGT/GENE-DB human TR gene sequences so that V and J genes could be assigned. Using the TCRdist pipeline, a later analysis assigned CDR3 sequences along with most-parsimonious VDJ recombination scenarios. In a later analysis, each TCR beta chain was defined by its CDR3 amino acid sequence together with its V-gene family, and reads without a unique V-gene family were excluded. A later analysis removed 592 highly shared, low-generation-probability nucleotide sequences to deal with suspected cross-contamination and a sequencing artifact. For each public chain, a later analysis derived a clonal expansion index from normalized ranks of inferred template counts within each repertoire. A later analysis computed generation probabilities with a VDJ recombination model fitted to out-of-frame rearrangements, and checked the results against IGoR. Hypergeometric tests were used in a later analysis to score TCR-TCR, TCR-HLA and TCR-CMV co-occurrence, with a repertoire-size bias correction applied to the TCR pairs. False discovery rates were estimated in a later analysis by permuting HLA or CMV assignments 20 times. In a later analysis, co-occurring TCRs were grouped using DBSCAN, and TCRdist sequence similarity was added for clustering within HLA-allele-positive subsets. Repertoires with fewer than 30,000 or more than 120,000 public chains were left out of co-occurrence clustering, as were roughly five repertoires with anomalous nucleotide sharing. In its TCRdb copy, this immuneACCESS table keeps in-frame sequences only and misses some clones. Where compared with another copy, unresolved V genes explain less than half of these, and the others have no known cause. V and J calls and clone size are given by that table; D and trimming were obtained from the DNA. This sample holds just over 200,000 clones; 65% to 85% were observed only once. About 1.8% of the sample comes from the top ten.

The source of this sequence is a man aged 45-65 years in good health and CMV-seronegative. Specimen: PBMCs. The chain is made from TRBV6-5 and TRBJ1-2, and TRBD1 matches 8 of the central bases. The base sequence is TGCGCCAGCAGTTACTCGAGGACAGGGATCGGCGGCTACACCTTC. Translated, this gives CASSYSRTGIGGYTF.